This TCR beta chain was retrieved from a study of blood T cell repertoires in COVID-19. Overall study: Collection of acute and convalescent COVID-19 samples took place in the United States, Italy and Spain. PBMCs, B-cell-depleted T cells, or T cells provided the cDNA or gDNA that made up the material.

This table comes from immunoSEQ multiplex PCR, and its TCRdb copy is limited to in-frame clones, with some not included. The sample has hundreds of thousands of clones, about nine tenths seen once; the top ten hold almost 1.5%. Material: peripheral blood. The clonotype was recovered from a woman under 40 with active or convalescent COVID-19.

CDR3 coding DNA: TGTGCCAGCAGCCTCCGCGGGAGGGCCAGTCCAGATACGCAGTATTTT. Translating gives CASSLRGRASPDTQYF. The chain joins TRBV3-1 (or the pseudogene TRBV3-2) to TRBJ2-3; 9 bases match TRBD2. V shed 4 bases and J 4 bases; nucleotides not matched to a gene: 9. Per germline, CDR1 LGHDT and CDR2 YNNKEL (reference sequence). The CDR3 has 16 amino acids.